A single sample gave rise to the 25 T cell receptor beta chains below, sequenced in a study of T cell repertoires in cytomegalovirus infection. From the reads, TCRdb called clonotypes with MiXCR, one entry per CDR3 protein. The sample carries approximately 140,000 distinct CDR3 sequences, approximately 5.9% recorded once. Input material: PBMCs. Source of these receptors: a human donor in good health (CMV status not recorded). Some clones in this sample may be carry-over from other donors' samples.

This clonotype occurred many times. The CDR3 reads CASSPFPLQMNTGELFF. Here the CDR3 DNA reads TGTGCCAGCAGTCCTTTCCCCCTCCAGATGAACACCGGGGAGCTGTTTTTT. V gene TRBV12-3 or TRBV12-4 combines with J gene TRBJ2-2; D gene unclear. V lost 5 bases and J lost 1, with 17 bases in between. The CDR3 is made up of 17 amino acids.

This clonotype occurred many times. V gene TRBV11-3 combines with J gene TRBJ1-2; D ambiguous. The germline CDR1 and CDR2 sequences are SGHNT and YENEEA. CDR3 size: 16 residues. Deletions cut 1 base from V and 4 bases from J, with 16 bases between. The CDR3 protein is CASSLAGRKIPYGYTF. The CDR3 DNA follows: TGTGCCAGCAGCTTAGCTGGACGGAAGATACCCTATGGCTACACCTTC.

This clonotype was found a few times. The rearrangement links TRBV28 to TRBJ1-2; D not certain. The germline V and J ends were trimmed by 4 bases and 2 bases, with 14 bases remaining between them. CDR3 length equals 15 residues. Germline V gene data show CDR1 as MDHEN and CDR2 as SYDVKM. The DNA for the CDR3 is TGTGCCAGCAGTTCCTGGCGGTCAGTGAACTATGGCTACACCTTC. It specifies CASSSWRSVNYGYTF.

This clonotype was picked up a small number of times. The genes are TRBV7-8 and TRBJ2-7; D might be TRBD2 (6 bases). With 0 bases removed from V and 5 bases from J, the gap between germline ends came to 11 bases. The length of the CDR3 is 14 residues. Germline loops: CDR1 SGHVS, CDR2 FQNEAQ. As DNA, the CDR3 is TGTGCCAGCAGCTTAGCGGGGGGTCCCCACGAGCAGTACTTC. Translated, it gives CASSLAGGPHEQYF.

This clonotype was seen many times. The chain recombines TRBV7-2 with TRBJ1-4; the D gene is possibly TRBD1 (6 bases). Looked up from germline, CDR1 is SGHTA and CDR2 is FQGNSA. V was trimmed by 1 base and J by 11 bases, leaving 11 bases between them. The CDR3 loop spans 13 amino acids. The CDR3 DNA sequence: TGTGCCAGCAGCTTAGGAACAGGGCGTAAACTGTTTTTT. It yields the protein CASSLGTGRKLFF.

This clonotype was observed at least ten times. The chain recombines TRBV27 with TRBJ2-1; 11 bases line up with TRBD2. CDR1 and CDR2 from the germline V gene are MNHEY and SMNVEV (reference sequence). CDR3 length: 17 residues. V shed 2 bases, J shed 0 bases, and the junction held 3 bases outside the gene matches. The chain's CDR3 is CASSLRLAGSSYNEQFF. In DNA, the CDR3 is TGTGCCAGCAGTTTACGACTAGCGGGGAGCTCCTACAATGAGCAGTTCTTC.

This clonotype was observed many times. The chain joins TRBV7-2 to TRBJ2-2; a possible D gene is TRBD1 (6 bases). The CDR3 loop spans 13 amino acids. Germline V gene sequence: CDR1 SGHTA, CDR2 FQGNSA. V was clipped by 4 bases and J by 8 bases, with 11 bases between them. The CDR3 here is CASSSLRGGELFF. As DNA, the CDR3 is TGTGCCAGCAGCTCCCTTAGGGGGGGGGAGCTGTTTTTT.

This clonotype was seen a handful of times. The CDR3 sequence is CASAGTPSSPIYF. CDR3 DNA: TGTGCCAGCGCCGGGACACCCAGCAGCCCCATATATTTT. V is TRBV18 and J is TRBJ1-3; maybe TRBD1 (6 bases). Trimming stripped 8 bases from V and 11 bases from J, with 19 bases between. The germline V gene encodes CDR1 KGHSH and CDR2 LQKENI. The CDR3 length is 13 residues.

The table lists this clonotype with many counts. The rearrangement joins TRBV12-3 or TRBV12-4 to TRBJ2-4; D is possibly TRBD2 (5 bases). This CDR3 is built from 15 residues. The V gene lost 3 bases and the J gene lost 1 base, with 10 bases spanning the gap. CDR3 in DNA: TGTGCCAGCAGTTTGAAGGGAGCCGCCAAAAACATTCAGTACTTC. Translated, it gives CASSLKGAAKNIQYF.

The chain recombines TRBV28 with TRBJ2-1; 10 bases are a match to TRBD1. The CDR3 loop spans 16 amino acids. The V gene's germline CDR1 is MDHEN and CDR2 SYDVKM. Germline trimming cut 2 bases from V and 2 bases from J; bases unmatched to any gene: 3. The CDR3, as DNA: TGTGCCAGCAGTTTAATGACAGGGGGCACCTACAATGAGCAGTTCTTC. This gives the protein CASSLMTGGTYNEQFF.

This clonotype came up many times. The V and J genes are TRBV10-3 and TRBJ2-7, with D perhaps matching TRBD1 (5 bases). This CDR3 region has 16 residues. V was cut by 0 bases and J by 5 bases, with 17 bases left in between. The germline gives CDR1 ENHRY, CDR2 SYGVKD. The CDR3 nucleotides read TGTGCCATCAGTGAGTCGACGGTGAGGCAGGGAAACGAGCAGTACTTC. This sequence encodes CAISESTVRQGNEQYF.

This chain links TRBV7-8 with TRBJ1-1, with D perhaps matching TRBD1 (5 bases). The CDR3 consists of 13 residues. In germline, CDR1 is SGHVS, CDR2 FQNEAQ. The germline V and J ends were trimmed by 7 bases and 8 bases, with 17 bases remaining between them. CDR3 DNA sequence: TGTGCCAGCAAACCATTGGGGGATCGCGAAGCTTTCTTT. Protein product: CASKPLGDREAFF.

This clonotype was recorded many times. The chain's CDR3 is CASSPSRVYTEAFF. For the CDR3, the DNA is TGTGCCAGCAGCCCATCCAGGGTTTACACTGAAGCTTTCTTT. The gene calls are TRBV7-6 and TRBJ1-1, with a weak D call TRBD1 (5 bases). Germline V gene data show CDR1 as SGHVS and CDR2 as FNYEAQ. V dropped 5 bases and J dropped 3 bases, with 13 bases sitting between them. The CDR3 sequence is 14 residues long.

V usage is TRBV20-1 and J usage is TRBJ1-2; D gene unclear. The germline gives CDR1 DFQATT, CDR2 SNEGSKA (reference sequence). This CDR3 has 12 amino acids. The chain's CDR3 is CSETDMLGGYTF. CDR3 DNA sequence: TGCAGCGAAACCGACATGTTAGGTGGCTACACCTTC.

This clonotype showed up many times. The J gene is TRBJ2-5, the V gene TRBV7-2; D not resolved. Trimming removed 5 bases from V and 1 base from J, with 14 bases in between. Germline CDR1 SGHTA, CDR2 FQGNSA. The CDR3 consists of 15 residues. In DNA form, the CDR3 reads TGTGCCAGCAGCCGCGACGGCGGTCTCCAAGAGACCCAGTACTTC. Protein sequence: CASSRDGGLQETQYF. Supplemented by reference TRBV7-2 and TRBJ2-5, the full variable domain reads GAGVSQSPSNKVTEKGKDVELRCDPISGHTALYWYRQSLGQGLEFLIYFQGNSAPDKSGLPSDRFSAERTGGSVSTLTIQRTQQEDSAVYLCASSRDGGLQETQYFGPGTRLLVL.

This clonotype has more than one count but fewer than ten. V is TRBV5-4 and J is TRBJ1-1; 9 bases agree with TRBD1. The junction had 13 bases not matched to a gene; V was cut back by 4 bases and J by 3 bases. Germline CDR1 SGHNT, CDR2 YYREEE (reference sequence). The CDR3 runs 17 residues. The CDR3 spells CASSRGSRDRGDTEAFF. The DNA for the CDR3 is TGTGCCAGCAGCCGAGGGTCCAGAGACAGGGGGGACACTGAAGCTTTCTTT.

In its sample, this clonotype was seen a few times. V and J are TRBV20-1 and TRBJ1-2; no firm D call. CDR1 and CDR2 (germline): DFQATT, SNEGSKA (reference sequence). CDR3 length: 15 residues. The V gene lost 0 bases and the J gene lost 4 bases, with 15 bases spanning the gap. Here the CDR3 reads CSARDGGQESYGYTF. CDR3 in DNA: TGCAGTGCTAGAGATGGAGGCCAAGAGAGCTATGGCTACACCTTC.

This clonotype was counted ten times or more. The chain uses TRBV7-2 and TRBJ2-1; 9 bases agree with TRBD2. The CDR3 runs to 14 residues. Germline CDR1 is SGHTA and CDR2 is FQGNSA. The ends lost 5 bases at V and 9 bases at J; junction bases unmatched: 8. The CDR3 region has the DNA TGTGCCAGCAGCGACGGGACTAGCAAGCTTGAGCAGTTCTTC. Its protein is CASSDGTSKLEQFF. The variable domain in full, completed from reference TRBV7-2 and TRBJ2-1, reads GAGVSQSPSNKVTEKGKDVELRCDPISGHTALYWYRQSLGQGLEFLIYFQGNSAPDKSGLPSDRFSAERTGGSVSTLTIQRTQQEDSAVYLCASSDGTSKLEQFFGPGTRLTVL.

This chain uses TRBV20-1 with TRBJ2-3; 7 bases map to TRBD2. CDR1 is DFQATT, CDR2 SNEGSKA, per germline (reference sequence). Trimming removed 6 bases from V and 2 bases from J; junction bases left unmatched: 8. The CDR3 totals 14 residues. CDR3 coding DNA: TGCAGTGCGGGAGGGGCGGGGATCACAGATACGCAGTATTTT. Translating it yields CSAGGAGITDTQYF.

The chain joins TRBV20-1 to TRBJ2-5; 7 positions match TRBD1. Germline trimming cut 3 bases from V and 5 bases from J; bases unmatched to any gene: 12. This CDR3 contains 15 residues. Germline loops: CDR1 DFQATT, CDR2 SNEGSKA (reference sequence). Written as DNA, the CDR3 is TGCAGTGCTAGGACCGGGATAGGGGGCAGGGAGACCCAGTACTTC. It specifies CSARTGIGGRETQYF.

This clonotype was seen repeatedly, ten times or more. The chain employs TRBV7-2 and TRBJ1-5; D ambiguous. Germline loops: CDR1 SGHTA, CDR2 FQGNSA. Trimming took 5 bases from V and 1 from J, leaving 12 bases between them. The CDR3 spans 15 residues. DNA of the CDR3: TGTGCCAGCAGCGAAACTCTGGGGAGCAATCAGCCCCAGCATTTT. This sequence encodes CASSETLGSNQPQHF.

This clonotype has a count of ten or more. The chain links TRBV15 to TRBJ1-1, with TRBD1 as a possible D gene (5 bases). V was shortened by 8 bases and J by 4 bases, with 8 bases between the two germline ends. The germline V gene has CDR1 LNHNV and CDR2 YYDKDF (reference sequence). This CDR3 spans 11 amino acids. The CDR3 spells CATGGRTEAFF. Here the CDR3 DNA reads TGTGCCACCGGGGGACGCACTGAAGCTTTCTTT.

This clonotype has ten or more counts. The rearrangement joins TRBV5-4 to TRBJ2-2; 12 bases agree with TRBD2. V shed 4 bases and J 1 base; nucleotides not matched to a gene: 8. From germline, CDR1 is SGHNT and CDR2 YYREEE (reference sequence). This CDR3 has 18 residues. The CDR3 DNA sequence: TGTGCCAGCAGCCCGCCTCCACTAGCGGGGGGGAACACCGGGGAGCTGTTTTTT. The encoded protein is CASSPPPLAGGNTGELFF. The entire variable domain, with the rest obtained from reference TRBV5-4 and TRBJ2-2, is as follows: ETGVTQSPTHLIKTRGQQVTLRCSSQSGHNTVSWYQQALGQGPQFIFQYYREEENGRGNFPPRFSGLQFPNYSSELNVNALELDDSALYLCASSPPPLAGGNTGELFFGEGSRLTVL.

In its sample, this clonotype was seen many times. V and J are TRBV6-1 and TRBJ2-3; TRBD1 might be the D (6 bases). Germline assignment: CDR1 MNHNS and CDR2 SASEGT. V lost 1 base and J 10 bases, leaving 12 bases between the germline ends. There are 13 residues in the CDR3. CDR3 nucleotides: TGTGCCAGCAGTGAAGTGGGGGCCGCCTCGCAGTATTTT. Its protein product is CASSEVGAASQYF.

The rearrangement links TRBV19 to TRBJ1-6, with D uncertain. V was clipped by 5 bases and J by 14 bases, with 13 bases between them. The CDR3 is 12 residues long. Germline CDR1 reads LNHDA; CDR2 reads SQIVND (reference sequence). CDR3 protein: CASSAGRSSLHF. CDR3 bases: TGTGCCAGTAGTGCCGGGCGGAGTTCCCTCCACTTT.